What follows are 29 T cell receptor beta chains derived from one specimen sequenced in a study of shared clonotypes between healthy human individuals. Cells designated naive CD8 were CD45RO-negative and were positively selected for CCR7, with terminally differentiated effector memory CD45RA+ cells excluded. The table came from immunoSEQ multiplex PCR; TCRdb's copy has only in-frame clones and leaves some out. Of about 2.2 million clones listed, under 95% are singletons. The sample consisted of naive CD8+ T cells from PBMCs. All receptors derive from a man aged 18-30 years in good health. Some clones in this sample may be carry-over from other donors' samples.

This chain uses TRBV5-1 with TRBJ2-7; 7 bases are a match to TRBD1. The CDR3 has 17 amino acids. The V and J ends lost 4 bases and 2 bases, in that order; junction bases with no gene match: 15. Germline values: CDR1 SGHRS, CDR2 YFSETQ. CDR3: CASSIDGRDSLPYEQYF. In nucleotides, the CDR3 is TGCGCCAGCAGCATTGATGGCCGGGACAGCCTACCCTACGAGCAGTACTTC.

On this clone itself: One end of the junction varies from germline; a read error may be responsible. The rearrangement joins TRBV4-2 to TRBJ2-1; TRBD1 or TRBD2 may be the D gene (6 bases each). The CDR3 has 15 amino acids. In germline, CDR1 is LGHNA, CDR2 YNFKEQ. DNA for the CDR3: TGTGCCAGCACCCAATGGGGGCGGGATAACAATGAGCAGTTCTTC. It is translated as CASTQWGRDNNEQFF.

J is TRBJ2-1 and V is TRBV14; no reliable D call. The CDR3 length is 14 residues. The germline V and J ends were trimmed by 0 bases and 5 bases, with 8 bases remaining between them. The germline gives CDR1 SGHDN, CDR2 FVKESK. CDR3 sequence (DNA): TGTGCCAGCAGCCAAGATTTACGGGACAATGAGCAGTTCTTC. This encodes CASSQDLRDNEQFF.

This chain links TRBV4-3 with TRBJ2-7; no clear D gene. The CDR3 is 15 residues long. Germline values: CDR1 LGHNA, CDR2 YSLEER. V was clipped by 0 bases and J by 3 bases, with 12 bases between them. The CDR3 is CASSQESRSDYEQYF. The CDR3 nucleotides are TGCGCCAGCAGCCAAGAGTCGAGGTCCGACTACGAGCAGTACTTC.

CDR3 sequence (DNA): TGTGCCAGCAGCCAATTTGTTTCCGCGGATACGCAGTATTTT. Protein sequence: CASSQFVSADTQYF. This sequence joins TRBV16 and TRBJ2-3; no reliable D call. The V end lost 1 base, the J end lost 6 bases, and 11 bases lay between the germline ends. Per germline, CDR1 KGHSY and CDR2 FQNENV. CDR3 size: 14 residues.

This clone appeared a single time. V is TRBV7-2 and J is TRBJ2-1, with 10 positions matching TRBD2. Per the germline V gene, CDR1 is SGHTA and CDR2 is FQGNSA. This CDR3 contains 15 residues. J gave up 3 bases and V 8 bases, and 7 bases lay outside the gene matches. CDR3 in DNA: TGTGCCAGCCGACCTAGCGGGAGTAACTACAATGAGCAGTTCTTC. Protein: CASRPSGSNYNEQFF.

The chain has TRBV9 and TRBJ2-1; TRBD2 is a possible D gene (6 bases). The CDR3 is 15 amino acids. CDR1 and CDR2 from the germline V gene are SGDLS and YYNGEE. V lost 4 bases, J lost 4 bases, and 15 bases lay in between. The CDR3: CASSQGGGLYNEQFF. CDR3 nucleotide sequence: TGTGCCAGCAGCCAGGGTGGGGGACTTTACAATGAGCAGTTCTTC.

The chain carries TRBV4-3 and TRBJ1-1; the match to TRBD1 covers 7 bases. CDR3 size: 15 residues. The V gene end was trimmed by 0 bases and the J gene end by 6 bases; junction bases not matched to a gene: 7. Germline V gives CDR1 LGHNA, CDR2 YSLEER. CDR3 DNA sequence: TGCGCCAGCAGCCAAGATGAACCCCAGGGGGCTGAAGCTTTCTTT. It codes for CASSQDEPQGAEAFF.

The chain has TRBV5-4 and TRBJ2-7, with a possible D match to TRBD1 (6 bases). From germline, CDR1 is SGHNT and CDR2 YYREEE (reference sequence). V gave up 1 base and J gave up 5 bases, with 16 bases separating them. The CDR3 extends over 15 amino acids. As DNA, the CDR3 is TGTGCCAGCAGCTTGATCCAGGGGACCCTCCACGAGCAGTACTTC. This translates into CASSLIQGTLHEQYF.

The rearrangement joins TRBV11-2 to TRBJ2-3; 8 nucleotides align to TRBD2. CDR1 is SGHAT, CDR2 FQNNGV, per germline. CDR3 length: 18 amino acids. The junction had 10 bases not matched to a gene; V was cut back by 0 bases and J by 2 bases. The CDR3 nucleotides read TGTGCCAGCAGCTTAGATCATACTAGCGGCTGGAACACAGATACGCAGTATTTT. It translates to CASSLDHTSGWNTDTQYF.

The chain joins TRBV10-1 to TRBJ2-2, with 7 nucleotides matching TRBD1. CDR3 length: 15 amino acids. CDR1 and CDR2 (germline): WNHNN, SYGVQD (reference sequence). The J segment lost 4 bases and the V segment lost 2 bases, leaving 4 bases of the junction unmatched. The CDR3 sequence is CASSETGERTGELFF. The CDR3 DNA is TGCGCCAGCAGTGAGACAGGGGAACGCACCGGGGAGCTGTTTTTT.

This sequence joins TRBV19 and TRBJ2-2; 14 positions match TRBD2. The trim removed 1 base at V and 4 bases at J, leaving 5 bases unmatched. CDR1 and CDR2 from the germline V gene are LNHDA and SQIVND (reference sequence). This CDR3 is 18 amino acids long. The chain's CDR3 is CASSIGLAGGGVTGELFF. The CDR3 DNA reads as TGTGCCAGTAGTATAGGACTAGCGGGAGGGGGAGTCACCGGGGAGCTGTTTTTT.

This chain connects TRBV7-9 to TRBJ2-1, with D unresolved. V lost 1 base and J 7 bases, leaving 8 bases between the germline ends. Germline-derived CDR1 and CDR2 are SEHNR and FQNEAQ (reference sequence). CDR3 length equals 13 residues. The CDR3 DNA reads TGTGCCAGCAGCTTAGGCTCCAGTAATGAGCAGTTCTTC. Its protein product is CASSLGSSNEQFF.

The chain has TRBV28 and TRBJ2-7; 7 nucleotides match TRBD1. Germline values: CDR1 MDHEN, CDR2 SYDVKM. After removal of 3 bases from V and 6 bases from J, the junction contained 5 bases not matched to a gene. CDR3 length: 13 amino acids. CDR3 region: CASSFTGDGEQYF. As DNA, the CDR3 is TGTGCCAGCAGTTTTACAGGGGATGGCGAGCAGTACTTC.

This rearrangement joins TRBV7-2 to TRBJ2-2; 8 nucleotides align to TRBD1. CDR1 and CDR2 from the germline V gene are SGHTA and FQGNSA. The ends lost 4 bases at V and 1 base at J; junction bases unmatched: 8. There are 17 residues in the CDR3. For the CDR3, the DNA is TGTGCCAGCAGCTGGGACAGGCTAGGAGTGAACACCGGGGAGCTGTTTTTT. Its translation is CASSWDRLGVNTGELFF.

The chain has TRBV28 and TRBJ1-2, with D unclear. V was trimmed by 8 bases and J by 2 bases, leaving 12 bases between them. The CDR3 extends over 13 amino acids. The germline V gene encodes CDR1 MDHEN and CDR2 SYDVKM. The chain's CDR3 is CASDGGQNYGYTF. CDR3 in DNA: TGTGCCAGCGACGGTGGCCAGAACTATGGCTACACCTTC.

The V gene is TRBV7-9, the J gene TRBJ2-1; TRBD2 matches 11 bases. Germline CDR1 and CDR2: SEHNR and FQNEAQ (reference sequence). The CDR3 spans 14 residues. V lost 4 bases and J lost 7; bases outside the gene matches: 3. The CDR3 region is CASSSTSGRNEQFF. The CDR3 DNA reads TGTGCCAGCAGCTCTACTAGCGGGAGAAATGAGCAGTTCTTC.

V gene TRBV4-2 combines with J gene TRBJ2-7, with D unresolved. Trimming left V 1 base short and J 5 bases short, with 9 bases between. Germline CDR1 reads LGHNA; CDR2 reads YNFKEQ. The CDR3 totals 13 residues. CDR3 sequence (DNA): TGTGCCAGCAGCCAAGGTTCTGCGGACGAGCAGTACTTC. Encoded protein: CASSQGSADEQYF.

The sample holds one count of this clone. This sequence joins TRBV9 and TRBJ1-5; D is possibly TRBD1 (6 bases). The V end lost 2 bases, the J end lost 3 bases, and 12 bases lay between the germline ends. This CDR3 contains 15 residues. Per the germline V gene, CDR1 is SGDLS and CDR2 is YYNGEE. The DNA for the CDR3 is TGTGCCAGCAGCGTTAAGGGGGAATTCAATCAGCCCCAGCATTTT. Protein: CASSVKGEFNQPQHF.

The V gene is TRBV28, the J gene TRBJ1-1, with D tentatively TRBD1 (5 bases). Between the trimmed V and J ends, which lost 5 bases and 3 bases, there was a span of 25 bases. The CDR3 consists of 18 residues. Germline V CDR1 and CDR2: MDHEN, SYDVKM. The CDR3 loop reads CASSPHGVRGAGDTEAFF. CDR3 nucleotides: TGTGCCAGCAGTCCACACGGGGTTCGCGGGGCGGGGGACACTGAAGCTTTCTTT.

In regard to this clone: This specimen includes other DNA sequences encoding the same CDR3. CDR3 region: CASEAGGPNEQFF. DNA for the CDR3: TGTGCCAGTGAAGCGGGAGGACCCAATGAGCAGTTCTTC. The chain employs TRBV2 and TRBJ2-1; TRBD2 agrees at 9 bases. The J segment lost 6 bases and the V segment lost 9 bases, leaving 6 bases of the junction unmatched. Germline V gene sequence: CDR1 SNHLY, CDR2 FYNNEI. The length of the CDR3 is 13 residues.

The chain combines TRBV7-6 with TRBJ1-1, with a possible D match to TRBD1 (5 bases). Trimming stripped 1 base from V and 2 bases from J, with 11 bases between. This CDR3 is built from 15 residues. The germline V gene encodes CDR1 SGHVS and CDR2 FNYEAQ. The CDR3 nucleotides are TGTGCCAGCAGCTTAGGCAGGGTACGCAACACTGAAGCTTTCTTT. Protein: CASSLGRVRNTEAFF.

J is TRBJ2-2 and V is TRBV15; no clear D gene. V lost 0 bases, J lost 6 bases, and 5 bases lay in between. The germline V gene has CDR1 LNHNV and CDR2 YYDKDF (reference sequence). This CDR3 is 13 amino acids long. CDR3 nucleotides: TGTGCCACCAGCAGAGATAAGGCCGGGGAGCTGTTTTTT. Amino acid sequence: CATSRDKAGELFF.

The chain combines TRBV6-6 with TRBJ1-5, with D perhaps matching TRBD1 (5 bases). The CDR3 is made up of 16 amino acids. The germline gives CDR1 MNHNY, CDR2 SVGAGI (reference sequence). The V end lost 2 bases, the J end lost 7 bases, and 18 bases lay between the germline ends. CDR3 in amino acids: CASSYGFEGRVQPQHF. The DNA of the CDR3 is TGTGCCAGCAGTTACGGTTTTGAGGGCAGGGTACAGCCCCAGCATTTT.

This rearrangement joins TRBV7-2 to TRBJ2-1; D unclear. Germline V CDR1 and CDR2: SGHTA, FQGNSA. V shed 4 bases and J shed 12 bases, with 16 bases lying between them. This CDR3 has 13 residues. CDR3 residues: CASSSPLTWGQFF. The CDR3 DNA sequence: TGTGCCAGCAGCTCCCCTCTGACCTGGGGGCAGTTCTTC.

This clone has more than one count but fewer than ten. Other DNA sequences in this specimen translate into the identical CDR3. This rearrangement joins TRBV27 to TRBJ1-5, with a tentative D call TRBD1 (5 bases). There are 14 residues in the CDR3. Germline assignment: CDR1 MNHEY and CDR2 SMNVEV (reference sequence). Between the trimmed V and J ends, which lost 2 bases and 2 bases, there was a span of 7 bases. The CDR3: CASSLVGGNQPQHF. CDR3 in DNA: TGTGCCAGCAGTTTAGTAGGGGGCAATCAGCCCCAGCATTTT.

The chain employs TRBV6-4 and TRBJ1-1, with a possible D match to TRBD1 (5 bases). CDR1 is MRHNA, CDR2 SNTAGT, per germline. Trimming pared 4 bases from V and 2 bases from J, leaving 17 bases between. The CDR3 extends over 16 amino acids. The CDR3 DNA sequence: TGTGCCAGCAGTGGCCCCGACAGACCCGTCAACACTGAAGCTTTCTTT. Translating gives CASSGPDRPVNTEAFF.

This clone was detected a few times. The genes are TRBV5-6 and TRBJ1-2; no reliable D call. Trimming removed 2 bases from V and 9 bases from J, with 8 bases in between. Germline V CDR1 and CDR2: SGHDT, YYEEEE. The CDR3 length is 11 residues. Written as DNA, the CDR3 is TGTGCCAGCAGCTTAGGGAGGCGCTACACCTTC. It is translated as CASSLGRRYTF. The variable domain in full, with the rest retrieved from reference TRBV5-6 and TRBJ1-2, is DAGVTQSPTHLIKTRGQQVTLRCSPKSGHDTVSWYQQALGQGPQFIFQYYEEEERQRGNFPDRFSGHQFPNYSSELNVNALLLGDSALYLCASSLGRRYTFGSGTRLTVV.

Turning to this clone: This sample includes further DNA sequences coding for the same CDR3. The chain is built from TRBV28 and TRBJ1-1; no reliable D call. The germline V gene encodes CDR1 MDHEN and CDR2 SYDVKM. The V gene lost 8 bases and the J gene lost 1 base, with 5 bases spanning the gap. The CDR3 has 11 amino acids. CDR3 nucleotide sequence: TGTGCCAGCTCAGAGAACACTGAAGCTTTCTTT. It specifies CASSENTEAFF.